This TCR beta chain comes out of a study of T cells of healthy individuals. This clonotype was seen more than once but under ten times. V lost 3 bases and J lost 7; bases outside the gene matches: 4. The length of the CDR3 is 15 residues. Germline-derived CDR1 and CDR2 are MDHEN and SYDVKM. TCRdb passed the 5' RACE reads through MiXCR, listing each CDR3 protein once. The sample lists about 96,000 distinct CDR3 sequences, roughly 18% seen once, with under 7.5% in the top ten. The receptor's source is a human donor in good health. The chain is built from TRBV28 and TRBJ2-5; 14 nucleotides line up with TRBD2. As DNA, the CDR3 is TGTGCCAGCAGTTTGGGACTAGCGGGAGTGGGGACCCAGTACTTC. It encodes CASSLGLAGVGTQYF.